A selection of T cell receptor beta chains follows, all from one sample in a study of cytomegalovirus exposure and HLA in healthy donors. Sequencing was performed with immunoSEQ multiplex PCR; in TCRdb, only in-frame clones are kept and a portion is missing. The table shows 130,000 or so clones, with around 75% occurring only once. Input material: PBMCs. These receptors were taken from a woman aged 40-49 years in good health and CMV-seropositive. Both conserved end residues are part of each CDR3. A D gene is named only where the DNA matches it firmly. Clone size, where shown, is once, few, many, or a class for clones that have expanded.

j_gene: TRBJ1-4
abundance: .
d_gene: .
v_gene: TRBV6-4
CDR3aa: CASRAGPNEKLFF
CDR3nt: TGTGCCAGCAGAGCGGGACCTAATGAAAAACTGTTTTTT

j_gene: TRBJ2-1
abundance: .
d_gene: TRBD1
v_gene: TRBV6-1
CDR3aa: CASSVGQGPYNEQFF
CDR3nt: TGTGCCAGCAGTGTGGGACAGGGCCCCTACAATGAGCAGTTCTTC

j_gene: TRBJ2-3
abundance: .
d_gene: TRBD1
v_gene: TRBV28
CDR3aa: CASTQTGGVSHPPHTQYF
CDR3nt: TGTGCCAGCACCCAGACAGGGGGCGTTTCTCATCCGCCGCATACGCAGTATTTT

j_gene: TRBJ2-3
abundance: .
d_gene: .
v_gene: TRBV9
CDR3aa: CASSIRGSGGGAWDTQYF
CDR3nt: TGTGCCAGCAGCATCCGAGGTTCTGGAGGGGGCGCCTGGGATACGCAGTATTTT

j_gene: TRBJ2-3
abundance: .
d_gene: TRBD2
v_gene: TRBV5-6
CDR3aa: CASSLGPAGGTDTQYF
CDR3nt: TGTGCCAGCAGCTTGGGTCCTGCGGGGGGGACAGATACGCAGTATTTT

j_gene: TRBJ1-2
abundance: once
d_gene: .
v_gene: TRBV6-5
CDR3aa: CASRPDNHNYGYTF
CDR3nt: TGTGCCAGCAGACCCGACAATCATAACTATGGCTACACCTTC

j_gene: TRBJ2-2
abundance: .
d_gene: TRBD1
v_gene: TRBV7-6
CDR3aa: CASRLDRDTGELFF
CDR3nt: TGTGCCAGCAGATTAGACAGGGACACCGGGGAGCTGTTTTTT

j_gene: TRBJ2-7
abundance: .
d_gene: TRBD2
v_gene: TRBV27
CDR3aa: CASSLSSGASWEQYF
CDR3nt: TGTGCCAGCAGTCTGTCTAGCGGGGCATCGTGGGAGCAGTACTTC

j_gene: TRBJ2-3
abundance: many
d_gene: .
v_gene: TRBV19
CDR3aa: CASSMNSYTDTQYF
CDR3nt: TGTGCCAGTAGTATGAACAGCTACACAGATACGCAGTATTTT

j_gene: TRBJ2-5
abundance: .
d_gene: TRBD2
v_gene: TRBV6-1
CDR3aa: CASSDRQRRGGYF
CDR3nt: TGTGCCAGCAGTGATAGACAGCGCCGCGGGGGGTACTTC

j_gene: TRBJ2-1
abundance: .
d_gene: .
v_gene: TRBV18
CDR3aa: CASSPSSYEQFF
CDR3nt: TGTGCCAGCTCACCATCGTCCTATGAGCAGTTCTTC

j_gene: TRBJ2-7
abundance: .
d_gene: TRBD2
v_gene: TRBV19
CDR3aa: CASSITSGPPREQYF
CDR3nt: TGTGCCAGTAGTATCACTAGCGGGCCGCCTAGAGAGCAGTACTTC

j_gene: TRBJ2-2
abundance: .
d_gene: TRBD2
v_gene: TRBV5-4
CDR3aa: CASSFPGLLNTGELFF
CDR3nt: TGTGCCAGCAGCTTTCCGGGACTACTGAACACCGGGGAGCTGTTTTTT

j_gene: TRBJ1-4
abundance: .
d_gene: .
v_gene: TRBV5-1
CDR3aa: CASSVPGTGSEKLFF
CDR3nt: TGCGCCAGCAGCGTACCGGGAACGGGCAGTGAAAAACTGTTTTTT

j_gene: TRBJ2-6
abundance: few
d_gene: .
v_gene: TRBV30
CDR3aa: CAWSGGASPSGANVLTF
CDR3nt: TGTGCCTGGAGTGGCGGGGCCTCCCCCTCTGGGGCCAACGTCCTGACTTTC

j_gene: TRBJ1-1
abundance: once
d_gene: TRBD1
v_gene: TRBV2
CDR3aa: CASKGQGRTEAFF
CDR3nt: TGTGCCAGCAAGGGACAGGGGCGCACTGAAGCTTTCTTT

j_gene: TRBJ2-7
abundance: .
d_gene: TRBD1
v_gene: TRBV29-1
CDR3aa: CSGRDRGQVQYF
CDR3nt: TGCAGCGGAAGGGACAGGGGGCAAGTGCAGTACTTC

j_gene: TRBJ1-1
abundance: .
d_gene: .
v_gene: TRBV29-1
CDR3aa: CSVFWGESPEAFF
CDR3nt: TGCAGCGTCTTCTGGGGCGAGAGTCCTGAAGCTTTCTTT

j_gene: TRBJ2-5
abundance: .
d_gene: .
v_gene: TRBV5-4
CDR3aa: CASSLVSREETQYF
CDR3nt: TGTGCCAGCAGCTTGGTATCCAGGGAAGAGACCCAGTACTTC

j_gene: TRBJ2-5
abundance: .
d_gene: TRBD1
v_gene: TRBV4-1
CDR3aa: CASSQQTGRETQYF
CDR3nt: TGCGCCAGCAGCCAACAGACAGGGAGAGAGACCCAGTACTTC

j_gene: TRBJ2-5
abundance: .
d_gene: .
v_gene: TRBV5-4
CDR3aa: CASSPGIQETQYF
CDR3nt: TGTGCCAGCAGTCCGGGAATTCAAGAGACCCAGTACTTC

j_gene: TRBJ1-2
abundance: .
d_gene: TRBD1
v_gene: TRBV13
CDR3aa: CASSFTGGGYTF
CDR3nt: TGTGCCAGCAGCTTTACAGGGGGTGGCTACACCTTC

j_gene: TRBJ1-1
abundance: .
d_gene: .
v_gene: TRBV4-3
CDR3aa: CASSQDGVSTEAFF
CDR3nt: TGCGCCAGCAGCCAAGACGGAGTAAGCACTGAAGCTTTCTTT

j_gene: TRBJ2-1
abundance: .
d_gene: .
v_gene: TRBV5-1
CDR3aa: CASSLGQFQQAEQFF
CDR3nt: TGCGCCAGCAGCTTGGGACAATTTCAACAGGCGGAGCAGTTCTTC

j_gene: TRBJ1-2
abundance: few
d_gene: .
v_gene: TRBV19
CDR3aa: CASTGGRGESNYGYTF
CDR3nt: TGTGCCAGTACAGGTGGCAGGGGAGAATCTAACTATGGCTACACCTTC

j_gene: TRBJ2-5
abundance: .
d_gene: TRBD1
v_gene: TRBV30
CDR3aa: CAWKPGTGVETQYF
CDR3nt: TGTGCCTGGAAGCCGGGGACAGGGGTAGAGACCCAGTACTTC

j_gene: TRBJ2-6
abundance: .
d_gene: .
v_gene: TRBV6-1
CDR3aa: CASSESGANVLTF
CDR3nt: TGTGCCAGCAGTGAATCGGGGGCCAACGTCCTGACTTTC

j_gene: TRBJ1-2
abundance: few
d_gene: TRBD1
v_gene: TRBV4-3
CDR3aa: CASSTTGGGYGYTF
CDR3nt: TGCGCCAGCAGCACAACAGGGGGAGGGTATGGCTACACCTTC

j_gene: TRBJ2-2
abundance: .
d_gene: TRBD2
v_gene: TRBV6-4
CDR3aa: CASSGTSGDTGELFF
CDR3nt: TGTGCCAGCAGTGGGACTAGCGGGGACACCGGGGAGCTGTTTTTT

j_gene: TRBJ2-2
abundance: .
d_gene: TRBD1
v_gene: TRBV9
CDR3aa: CASSTLQGARDTGELFF
CDR3nt: TGTGCCAGCAGCACCTTACAGGGGGCGCGGGACACCGGGGAGCTGTTTTTT

j_gene: TRBJ1-1
abundance: once
d_gene: TRBD1
v_gene: TRBV6-5
CDR3aa: CASSSGQGFLNTEAFF
CDR3nt: TGTGCCAGCAGTTCGGGACAGGGATTTCTTAACACTGAAGCTTTCTTT

j_gene: TRBJ2-7
abundance: .
d_gene: .
v_gene: TRBV30
CDR3aa: CAWIGSEQYF
CDR3nt: TGTGCCTGGATTGGGAGCGAGCAGTACTTC

j_gene: TRBJ2-1
abundance: once
d_gene: TRBD1
v_gene: TRBV27
CDR3aa: CASSSPGQGATSAPYNEQFF
CDR3nt: TGTGCCAGCAGTTCCCCGGGACAGGGGGCTACTAGCGCCCCTTACAATGAGCAGTTCTTC

j_gene: TRBJ2-3
abundance: .
d_gene: .
v_gene: TRBV9
CDR3aa: CASSVVGTDTQYF
CDR3nt: TGTGCCAGCAGCGTAGTCGGCACAGATACGCAGTATTTT

j_gene: TRBJ2-1
abundance: .
d_gene: .
v_gene: TRBV12-1
CDR3aa: CASRPWASGSPYNEQFF
CDR3nt: .

j_gene: TRBJ1-1
abundance: once
d_gene: .
v_gene: TRBV14
CDR3aa: CASSQWGRGRDTEAFF
CDR3nt: TGTGCCAGCAGCCAATGGGGGCGGGGGAGGGACACTGAAGCTTTCTTT

j_gene: TRBJ2-1
abundance: .
d_gene: TRBD2
v_gene: TRBV5-1
CDR3aa: CASSSGLAGGPEYNEQFF
CDR3nt: TGCGCCAGCAGCTCGGGACTAGCGGGAGGGCCGGAGTACAATGAGCAGTTCTTC

j_gene: TRBJ2-2
abundance: .
d_gene: TRBD1
v_gene: TRBV7-3
CDR3aa: CASSPGQTGELFF
CDR3nt: TGTGCCAGCAGCCCGGGACAGACCGGGGAGCTGTTTTTT

j_gene: TRBJ2-7
abundance: .
d_gene: TRBD1
v_gene: TRBV18
CDR3aa: CASSPPQGNSYEQYF
CDR3nt: TGTGCCAGCTCACCACCACAGGGGAACTCCTACGAGCAGTACTTC

j_gene: TRBJ1-1
abundance: .
d_gene: .
v_gene: TRBV19
CDR3aa: CASGGEATEAFF
CDR3nt: TGTGCCAGTGGGGGGGAGGCGACTGAAGCTTTCTTT

j_gene: TRBJ2-1
abundance: once
d_gene: .
v_gene: TRBV5-1
CDR3aa: CASSAADGRGSYNEQFF
CDR3nt: TGCGCCAGCAGCGCGGCCGACGGGAGAGGCTCCTACAATGAGCAGTTCTTC

j_gene: TRBJ1-2
abundance: .
d_gene: TRBD1
v_gene: TRBV28
CDR3aa: CASNPGQGHYGYTF
CDR3nt: TGTGCCAGCAATCCGGGACAGGGGCACTATGGCTACACCTTC

j_gene: TRBJ2-5
abundance: once
d_gene: .
v_gene: TRBV10-2
CDR3aa: CASSDYNTETQYF
CDR3nt: TGCGCCAGCAGTGATTATAACACAGAGACCCAGTACTTC

j_gene: TRBJ2-7
abundance: .
d_gene: .
v_gene: TRBV6-5
CDR3aa: CASRSNQASYEQYF
CDR3nt: TGTGCCAGCAGATCAAATCAGGCCTCCTACGAGCAGTACTTC

j_gene: TRBJ2-7
abundance: .
d_gene: TRBD1
v_gene: TRBV19
CDR3aa: CASSAGTGTYEQYF
CDR3nt: TGTGCCAGTAGTGCCGGGACAGGGACGTACGAGCAGTACTTC

j_gene: TRBJ2-7
abundance: once
d_gene: .
v_gene: TRBV6-6
CDR3aa: CASREGRSYEQYF
CDR3nt: TGTGCCAGCAGGGAGGGCCGAAGCTACGAGCAGTACTTC

j_gene: TRBJ2-1
abundance: .
d_gene: TRBD2
v_gene: TRBV30
CDR3aa: CAWRRLGLALNEQFF
CDR3nt: TGTGCCTGGAGGAGACTAGGACTAGCTCTCAATGAGCAGTTCTTC

j_gene: TRBJ2-7
abundance: .
d_gene: TRBD2
v_gene: TRBV6-4
CDR3aa: CASSDHLAGGGRPCEQYF
CDR3nt: TGTGCCAGCAGTGACCACTTGGCCGGGGGGGGCCGACCCTGCGAGCAGTACTTC

j_gene: TRBJ2-7
abundance: .
d_gene: .
v_gene: TRBV5-1
CDR3aa: CASSLERGAVEQYF
CDR3nt: TGCGCCAGCAGCTTGGAACGGGGGGCGGTCGAGCAGTACTTC

j_gene: TRBJ1-2
abundance: .
d_gene: .
v_gene: TRBV7-2
CDR3aa: CASSLGGGRAGRGYTF
CDR3nt: TGTGCCAGCAGCTTAGGGGGGGGCAGGGCGGGCAGGGGCTACACCTTC

j_gene: TRBJ2-7
abundance: few
d_gene: TRBD2
v_gene: TRBV4-3
CDR3aa: CASSQDWREGEQYF
CDR3nt: TGCGCCAGCAGCCAAGATTGGAGGGAGGGCGAGCAGTACTTC

j_gene: TRBJ1-2
abundance: .
d_gene: .
v_gene: TRBV7-2
CDR3aa: CASSLLGQTGYTF
CDR3nt: TGTGCCAGCAGCTTACTGGGGCAAACTGGCTACACCTTC

j_gene: TRBJ2-5
abundance: .
d_gene: .
v_gene: TRBV7-2
CDR3aa: CASSLELWQGKTQYF
CDR3nt: TGTGCCAGCAGCTTAGAATTATGGCAGGGGAAGACCCAGTACTTC

j_gene: TRBJ2-1
abundance: .
d_gene: TRBD1
v_gene: TRBV2
CDR3aa: CARSDRGTYNEQFF
CDR3nt: TGTGCCAGATCCGACAGGGGGACCTACAATGAGCAGTTCTTC

j_gene: TRBJ2-4
abundance: .
d_gene: .
v_gene: TRBV21-1
CDR3aa: CASSKERRPGCVGKNIQYF
CDR3nt: TGTGCCAGCAGCAAAGAGAGGAGACCTGGCTGTGTCGGCAAAAACATTCAGTACTTC

j_gene: TRBJ1-1
abundance: .
d_gene: TRBD1
v_gene: TRBV7-3
CDR3aa: CASSSQGVAAFF
CDR3nt: TGTGCCAGCAGCTCACAGGGGGTGGCGGCTTTCTTT

j_gene: TRBJ2-5
abundance: .
d_gene: TRBD1
v_gene: TRBV5-1
CDR3aa: CASSSSGTGVETQYF
CDR3nt: TGCGCCAGCAGCTCGTCAGGGACAGGGGTAGAGACCCAGTACTTC

j_gene: TRBJ2-3
abundance: .
d_gene: TRBD1
v_gene: TRBV6-5
CDR3aa: CASRGTGADTQYF
CDR3nt: TGTGCCAGCAGGGGGACAGGGGCCGATACGCAGTATTTT

j_gene: TRBJ2-5
abundance: .
d_gene: .
v_gene: TRBV19
CDR3aa: CASSVTGRQETQYF
CDR3nt: TGTGCCAGTAGTGTGACAGGGAGGCAAGAGACCCAGTACTTC

j_gene: TRBJ2-7
abundance: .
d_gene: TRBD2
v_gene: TRBV18
CDR3aa: CASSLSSGGASEQYF
CDR3nt: TGTGCCAGCTCACTCTCTAGCGGGGGGGCGTCCGAGCAGTACTTC